The subject of this entry is one T cell receptor (beta chain). Its antigen is unknown. V lost 2 bases and J 7 bases, leaving 36 bases between the germline ends. The length of the CDR3 is 22 residues. Germline V gene sequence: CDR1 MRHNA, CDR2 SNTAGT. Mismatch repair deficiency was confirmed in all patients, by PCR or immunohistochemistry. The sample belongs to a study of PD-1 blockade in mismatch repair-deficient tumors. Sequenced by immunoSEQ multiplex PCR; TCRdb stores in-frame clones only, minus some. In the table there are tens of thousands of clones, 80% of which are singletons. General study findings and limits: Rapid post-treatment expansion, then contraction, generally preceding radiologic response, marked tumor-resident clones.

Sequences were derived from PBMCs, sampled 6 to 7 weeks after starting pembrolizumab. The TCR comes from an adult with mismatch repair-deficient cancer. The genes are TRBV6-4 and TRBJ2-1, with a tentative D call TRBD2 (6 bases). The CDR3, as DNA: TGTGCCAGCAGTGACCCACGCCGAACAGAAGGGGCTAGCGACCCCGGTGGGAATGAGCAGTTCTTC. This sequence encodes CASSDPRRTEGASDPGGNEQFF.